This TCR beta chain was captured in a study of shared clonotypes between healthy human individuals. This clone has a handful of counts. Using immunoSEQ multiplex PCR, the repertoire was profiled, and TCRdb retains in-frame clones only, with some absent. The sample lists roughly 700,000 clones, under 80% occurring once. The germline V gene encodes CDR1 SNHLY and CDR2 FYNNEI. The CDR3 is made up of 14 amino acids. V lost 6 bases to trimming and J lost 0 bases, with 12 bases between them. The sequence came from a woman aged 25-40 years in good health. Sequencing was performed on memory CD4+ T cells sorted from blood. The subset: CD45RA-negative fraction. The chain combines TRBV2 with TRBJ2-7; D possibly matches TRBD1 or TRBD2 (6 bases each). CDR3 coding DNA: TGTGCCAGCAGGGGGGGCTCCCTCTCCTACGAGCAGTACTTC. This translates into CASRGGSLSYEQYF.